This T cell receptor beta chain was sequenced for a study of cytotoxic CD8 clonotypes in ibrutinib-treated CLL. Study as a whole: The patients comprised some twelve relapsed/refractory and roughly 15 treatment-naive cases, 17 to 18 IGHV unmutated. Samples averaged around 280,000 productive templates and just under 95,000 productive rearrangements. General study findings and limits: At ibrutinib response, clonality increased, and at progression it declined back toward baseline.

Germline CDR1 is SGHDT and CDR2 is YYEEEE. Trimming removed 0 bases from V and 4 bases from J; junction bases left unmatched: 8. CDR3 length: 16 residues. Profiled with immunoSEQ multiplex PCR; TCRdb holds only in-frame clones, not every one. The profile covers 150,000 to 200,000 clones, with approximately 91% appearing a single time and around 3% taken by the ten largest. The TCR beta libraries used approximately 2 micrograms of genomic DNA that came from cryopreserved PBMCs. As to this clone: Its antigen is still unknown.

This rearrangement joins TRBV5-6 to TRBJ2-5; 8 bases are shared with TRBD2. Sequenced here: PBMCs, sampled at disease progression, from a patient treated with ibrutinib. The receptor's source is a human donor with chronic lymphocytic leukemia. The chain's CDR3 is CASSLGREAPPETQYF. CDR3 in DNA: TGTGCCAGCAGCTTGGGGCGGGAGGCCCCGCCAGAGACCCAGTACTTC.